This section outlines one T cell receptor (beta chain) sequence together with its context. Its antigen is not known. The sample belongs to a study of shared clonotypes between healthy human individuals. As handled by the study authors: Filtering differed for immunoSEQ, which gave only junction sequences without quality scores. Method: immunoSEQ multiplex PCR; TCRdb's copy keeps in-frame clones and lacks some. V, J and clone size derive from that table, while D and trimming were established from the DNA sequence. Of roughly 2,000,000 clones in the sample, 80% to 95% are singletons; the top ten hold around 1.7%. CD45RO-negative cells were positively selected for CCR7, leaving out terminally differentiated effector memory CD45RA+ cells. Study results and limitations: The sharing of roughly 5% of naive CD4 clonotypes was seen across a few donors. Exclusively blood specimens were collected; tissue repertoires likely differ.

The source of this sequence is a young man in good health. Some clones in this sample may be carry-over from other donors' samples. Sequences were obtained from naive CD8+ T cells from PBMCs.

CDR3: CASSMVLYGYTF. As DNA, the CDR3 is TGTGCCAGCAGCATGGTCCTGTATGGCTACACCTTC. The J gene is TRBJ1-2, the V gene TRBV2; the D is unclear. The V gene's germline CDR1 is SNHLY and CDR2 FYNNEI. The CDR3 consists of 12 residues. V was cut by 6 bases and J by 5 bases, with 10 bases left in between.